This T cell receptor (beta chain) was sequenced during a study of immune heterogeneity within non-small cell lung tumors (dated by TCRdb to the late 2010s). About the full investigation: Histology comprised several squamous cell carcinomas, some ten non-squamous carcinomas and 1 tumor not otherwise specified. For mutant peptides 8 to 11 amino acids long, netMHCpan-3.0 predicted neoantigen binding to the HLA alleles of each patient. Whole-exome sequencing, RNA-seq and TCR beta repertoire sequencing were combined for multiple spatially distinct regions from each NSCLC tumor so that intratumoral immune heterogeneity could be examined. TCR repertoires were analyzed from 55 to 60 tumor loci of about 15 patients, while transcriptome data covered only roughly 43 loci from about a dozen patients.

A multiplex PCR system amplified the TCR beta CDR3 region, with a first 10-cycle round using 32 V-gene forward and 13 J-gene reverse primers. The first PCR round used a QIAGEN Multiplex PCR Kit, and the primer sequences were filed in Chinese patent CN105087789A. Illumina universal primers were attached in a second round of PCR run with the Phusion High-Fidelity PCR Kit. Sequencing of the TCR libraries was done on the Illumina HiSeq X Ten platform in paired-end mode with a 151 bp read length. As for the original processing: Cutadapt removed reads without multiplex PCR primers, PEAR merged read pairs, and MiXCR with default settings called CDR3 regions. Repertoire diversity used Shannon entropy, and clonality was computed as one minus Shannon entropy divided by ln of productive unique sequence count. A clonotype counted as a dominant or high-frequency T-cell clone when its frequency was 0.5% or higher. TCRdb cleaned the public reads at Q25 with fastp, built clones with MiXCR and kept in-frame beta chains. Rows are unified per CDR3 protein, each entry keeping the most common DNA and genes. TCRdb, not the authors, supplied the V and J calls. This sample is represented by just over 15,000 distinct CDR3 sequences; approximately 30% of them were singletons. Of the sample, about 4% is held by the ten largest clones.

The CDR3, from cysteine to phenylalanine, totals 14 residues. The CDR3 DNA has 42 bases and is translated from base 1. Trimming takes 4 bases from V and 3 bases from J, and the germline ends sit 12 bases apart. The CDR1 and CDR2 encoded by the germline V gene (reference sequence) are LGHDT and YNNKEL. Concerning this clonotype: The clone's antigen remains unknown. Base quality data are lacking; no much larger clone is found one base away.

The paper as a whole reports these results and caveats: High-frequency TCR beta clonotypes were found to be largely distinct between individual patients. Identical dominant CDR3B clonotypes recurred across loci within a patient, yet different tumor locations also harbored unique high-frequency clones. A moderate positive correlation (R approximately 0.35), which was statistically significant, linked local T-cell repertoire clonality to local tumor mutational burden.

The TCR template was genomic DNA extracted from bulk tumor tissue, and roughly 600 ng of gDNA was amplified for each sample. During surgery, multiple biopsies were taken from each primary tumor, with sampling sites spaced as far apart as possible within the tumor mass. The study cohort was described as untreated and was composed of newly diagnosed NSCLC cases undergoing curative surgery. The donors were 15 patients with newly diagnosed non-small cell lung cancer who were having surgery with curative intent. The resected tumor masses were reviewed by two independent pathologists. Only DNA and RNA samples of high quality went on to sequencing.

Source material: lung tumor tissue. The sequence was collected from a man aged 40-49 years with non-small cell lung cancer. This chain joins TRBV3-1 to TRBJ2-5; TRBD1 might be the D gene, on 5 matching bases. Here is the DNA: TGTGCCAGCAGCCCGACCATGACAGAAGAGACCCAGTACTTC. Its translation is CASSPTMTEETQYF.